The clone carrying this T cell receptor (beta chain) was observed at least ten times. This sample stems from a study of early T cells in non-severe SARS-CoV-2 infection. CDR1 is WSHSY, CDR2 SAAADI, per germline. Losses at the gene ends were 8 bases for V and 7 bases for J; bases not matched to a gene: 7. The CDR3 length is 13 residues. TCRdb independently ran MiXCR on the 5' RACE reads; one entry per CDR3 protein. Here the sample spans 25,000 to 35,000 distinct CDR3 sequences, roughly 5.1% being singletons. The chain employs TRBV10-2 and TRBJ2-1, with 8 positions matching TRBD1. The receptor comes from an adult who was a healthcare worker with PCR-confirmed SARS-CoV-2 infection or an uninfected control (not recorded which). Sequencing was performed on whole blood. CDR3 DNA: TGCGCCAGCCGGACAGGGACTTTGAATGAGCAGTTCTTC. As protein: CASRTGTLNEQFF.